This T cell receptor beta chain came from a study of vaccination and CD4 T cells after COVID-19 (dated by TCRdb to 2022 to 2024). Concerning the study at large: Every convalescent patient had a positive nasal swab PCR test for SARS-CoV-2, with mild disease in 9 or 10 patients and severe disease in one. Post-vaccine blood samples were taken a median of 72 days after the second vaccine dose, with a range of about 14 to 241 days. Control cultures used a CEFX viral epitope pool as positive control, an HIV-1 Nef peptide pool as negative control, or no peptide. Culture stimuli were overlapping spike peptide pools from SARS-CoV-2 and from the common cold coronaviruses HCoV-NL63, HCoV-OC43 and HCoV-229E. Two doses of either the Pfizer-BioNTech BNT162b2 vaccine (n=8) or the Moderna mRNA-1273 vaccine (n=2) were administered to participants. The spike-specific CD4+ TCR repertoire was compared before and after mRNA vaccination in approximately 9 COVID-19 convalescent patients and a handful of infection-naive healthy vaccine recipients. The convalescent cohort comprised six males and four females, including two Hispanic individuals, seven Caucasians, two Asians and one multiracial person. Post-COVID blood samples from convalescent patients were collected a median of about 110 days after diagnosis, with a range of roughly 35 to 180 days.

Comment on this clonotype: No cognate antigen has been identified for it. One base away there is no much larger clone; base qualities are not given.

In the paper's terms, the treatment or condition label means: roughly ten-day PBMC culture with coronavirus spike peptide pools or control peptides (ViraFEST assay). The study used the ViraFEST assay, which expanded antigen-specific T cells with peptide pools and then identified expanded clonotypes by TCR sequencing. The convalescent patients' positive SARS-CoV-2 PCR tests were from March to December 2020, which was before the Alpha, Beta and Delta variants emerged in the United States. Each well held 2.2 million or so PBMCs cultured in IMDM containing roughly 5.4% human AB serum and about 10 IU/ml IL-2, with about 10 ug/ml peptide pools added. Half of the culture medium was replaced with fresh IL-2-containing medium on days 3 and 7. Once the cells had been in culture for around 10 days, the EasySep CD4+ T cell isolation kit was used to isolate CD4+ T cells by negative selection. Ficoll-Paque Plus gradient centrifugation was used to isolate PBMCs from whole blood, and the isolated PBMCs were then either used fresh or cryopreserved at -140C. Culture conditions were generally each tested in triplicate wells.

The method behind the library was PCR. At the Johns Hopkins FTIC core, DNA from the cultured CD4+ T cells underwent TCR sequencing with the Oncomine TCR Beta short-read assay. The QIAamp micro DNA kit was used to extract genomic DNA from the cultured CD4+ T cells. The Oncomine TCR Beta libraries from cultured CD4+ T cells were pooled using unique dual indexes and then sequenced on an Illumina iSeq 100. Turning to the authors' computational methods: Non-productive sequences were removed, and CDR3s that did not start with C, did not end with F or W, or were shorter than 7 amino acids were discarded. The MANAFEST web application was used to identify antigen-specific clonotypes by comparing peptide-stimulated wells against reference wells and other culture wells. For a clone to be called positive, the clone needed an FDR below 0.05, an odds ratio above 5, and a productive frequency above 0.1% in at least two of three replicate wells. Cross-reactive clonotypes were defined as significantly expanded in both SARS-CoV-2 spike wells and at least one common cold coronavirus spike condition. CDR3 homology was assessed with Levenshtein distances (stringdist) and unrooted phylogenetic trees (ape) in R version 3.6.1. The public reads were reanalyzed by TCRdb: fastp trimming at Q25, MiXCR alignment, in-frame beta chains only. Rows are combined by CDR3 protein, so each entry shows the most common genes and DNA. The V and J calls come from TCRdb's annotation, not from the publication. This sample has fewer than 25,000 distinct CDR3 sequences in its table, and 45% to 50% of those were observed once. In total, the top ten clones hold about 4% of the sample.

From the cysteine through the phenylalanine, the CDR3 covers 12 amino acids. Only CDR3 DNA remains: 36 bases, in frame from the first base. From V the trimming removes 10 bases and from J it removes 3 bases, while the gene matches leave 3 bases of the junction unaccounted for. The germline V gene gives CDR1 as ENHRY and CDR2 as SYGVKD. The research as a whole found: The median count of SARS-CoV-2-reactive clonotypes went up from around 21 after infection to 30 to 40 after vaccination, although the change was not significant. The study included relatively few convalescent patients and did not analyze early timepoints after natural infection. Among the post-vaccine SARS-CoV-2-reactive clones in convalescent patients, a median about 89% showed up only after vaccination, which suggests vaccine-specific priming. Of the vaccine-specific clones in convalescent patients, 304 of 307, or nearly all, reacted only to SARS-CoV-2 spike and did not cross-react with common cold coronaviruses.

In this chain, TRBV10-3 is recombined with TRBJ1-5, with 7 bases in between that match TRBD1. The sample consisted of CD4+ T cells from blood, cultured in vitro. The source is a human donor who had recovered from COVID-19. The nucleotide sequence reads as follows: TGTGCCACCCAGGGGGTCAATCAGCCCCAGCATTTT. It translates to CATQGVNQPQHF.